The sequence of this T cell receptor beta chain was determined in a study of regulatory T cells in long-lasting Graves disease. CDR3 regions were amplified by Arm-PCR using iRepertoire HTBI primers to build TCR beta libraries. TCRdb re-derived calls from the multiplex PCR reads in MiXCR, one entry per CDR3 protein. The repertoire holds fewer than 500,000 distinct CDR3 sequences, with about 16% as singletons. The time point was: newly diagnosed GD, antithyroid drugs for less than 3 months. The TCR library used RNA extracted from PBMCs. Study-wide results and limits: Persistent disease was characterized by preferential usage of TRBV28, TRBJ1-2 and TRBJ2-5.

There are 15 residues in the CDR3. Germline V gene data show CDR1 as SGHAT and CDR2 as FQDESV (reference sequence). V lost 2 bases and J 2 bases, leaving 13 bases between the germline ends. This clonotype was seen repeatedly, ten times or more. Its antigen remains unknown. These sequences were also reported in another study, on T cells in Graves' hyperthyroidism and ophthalmopathy. Turning to that study: Most clonotypes that expanded in the thyroid above 0.001 also showed up in blood.

The TCR comes from a man between 35 and 55 years old with Graves disease. This sample comprised peripheral blood mononuclear cells (PBMCs), obtained at new diagnosis, from a patient treated with antithyroid drugs. This chain uses TRBV11-1 with TRBJ2-7; D possibly corresponds to TRBD2 (5 bases). The CDR3 DNA follows: TGTGCCAGCAGCTTACTAGCCGTGATTACCTACGAGCAGTACTTC. This codes for CASSLLAVITYEQYF.